This passage covers 30 T cell receptor beta chains from one sample sequenced in a study of blood T cell repertoires in COVID-19. Only in-frame clones appear in the TCRdb table, and some are missing; sequencing was by immunoSEQ multiplex PCR. The sample includes about 190,000 clones, 89% of them seen just once. Material: peripheral blood. Receptor source: a man aged 35 to 55 with acute or convalescent COVID-19.

In its sample, this clone was seen once. This chain uses TRBV6-6 with TRBJ1-5; D unresolved. V gave up 6 bases and J gave up 4 bases, with 7 bases separating them. CDR1 and CDR2 from the germline V gene are MNHNY and SVGAGI (reference sequence). This CDR3 is 12 amino acids long. CDR3 nucleotides: TGTGCCAGCAGCATAGATAATCAGCCCCAGCATTTT. Residues: CASSIDNQPQHF.

The chain combines TRBV9 with TRBJ1-1; maybe TRBD1 (6 bases). The CDR3 spans 14 residues. Trimming cost V 0 bases and J 1 base, with 7 bases left between them. Germline lookup yields CDR1 SGDLS and CDR2 YYNGEE. The CDR3 DNA is TGTGCCAGCAGCGTAGGGACAGCGAACACTGAAGCTTTCTTT. Protein product: CASSVGTANTEAFF.

A single count supports this clone. The rearrangement uses TRBV5-6 and TRBJ1-4, with a tentative D call TRBD1 (6 bases). Germline V CDR1 and CDR2: SGHDT, YYEEEE. The V end lost 5 bases, the J end lost 4 bases, and 12 bases lay between the germline ends. This CDR3 comprises 14 residues. The CDR3 region has the DNA TGTGCCAGCAGTGTCGACAGGAATAATGAAAAACTGTTTTTT. It codes for CASSVDRNNEKLFF.

This CDR3 is CASSRPGASYNEQFF. As DNA, the CDR3 is TGTGCCAGCTCACGCCCAGGGGCCTCCTACAATGAGCAGTTCTTC. V usage is TRBV18 and J usage is TRBJ2-1; the D gene is possibly TRBD1 (6 bases). Trimming took 4 bases from V and 0 from J, leaving 10 bases between them. The CDR3 is made up of 15 amino acids. Germline V gene sequence: CDR1 KGHSH, CDR2 LQKENI.

V gene TRBV5-1 combines with J gene TRBJ1-2, with TRBD1 matching 7 bases. J was trimmed by 4 bases and V by 5 bases; bases with no gene match: 5. Germline CDR1 reads SGHRS; CDR2 reads YFSETQ. This CDR3 spans 13 amino acids. CDR3 nucleotide sequence: TGCGCCAGCAGGCAACAGGGGAGCTATGGCTACACCTTC. Its protein is CASRQQGSYGYTF.

This chain connects TRBV5-6 to TRBJ1-2; D unclear. Germline CDR1 SGHDT, CDR2 YYEEEE. CDR3 length: 15 residues. V gave up 0 bases and J gave up 6 bases, with 15 bases separating them. The CDR3 sequence is CASSLGFAGKDGYTF. CDR3 nucleotides: TGTGCCAGCAGCTTGGGCTTCGCCGGGAAGGATGGCTACACCTTC. The full variable domain, rest sourced from reference TRBV5-6 and TRBJ1-2, is DAGVTQSPTHLIKTRGQQVTLRCSPKSGHDTVSWYQQALGQGPQFIFQYYEEEERQRGNFPDRFSGHQFPNYSSELNVNALLLGDSALYLCASSLGFAGKDGYTFGSGTRLTVV.

The rearrangement uses TRBV2 and TRBJ1-6, with D hard to call. Germline V gene lookup returns CDR1 SNHLY and CDR2 FYNNEI. The CDR3 sequence is 11 residues long. V lost 6 bases to trimming and J lost 10 bases, with 7 bases between them. As DNA, the CDR3 is TGTGCCAGCAGACAGTTCTCACCCCTCCACTTT. Its protein product is CASRQFSPLHF. Drawing the rest from reference TRBV2 and TRBJ1-6, the complete variable domain is EPEVTQTPSHQVTQMGQEVILRCVPISNHLYFYWYRQILGQKVEFLVSFYNNEISEKSEIFDDQFSVERPDGSNFTLKIRSTKLEDSAMYFCASRQFSPLHFGNGTRLTVT.

The J gene is TRBJ2-7, the V gene TRBV14, with 8 bases fitting TRBD2. Germline V gives CDR1 SGHDN, CDR2 FVKESK. The CDR3 totals 15 residues. The junction had 6 bases not matched to a gene; V was cut back by 2 bases and J by 3 bases. The CDR3, as DNA: TGTGCCAGCAGCCAATCTAGCGGGCGGGGCTACGAGCAGTACTTC. Protein sequence: CASSQSSGRGYEQYF.

In DNA, the CDR3 is TGTGCCAGCAGCAAGGACAGGGGCTTTGAAGCTTTCTTT. This encodes CASSKDRGFEAFF. The gene calls are TRBV7-2 and TRBJ1-1, with 9 nucleotides matching TRBD1. V was pared by 5 bases and J by 7 bases, with 5 bases of the junction left unmatched. The CDR3 contains 13 residues. Germline lookup yields CDR1 SGHTA and CDR2 FQGNSA. The full variable domain, with the rest looked up from reference TRBV7-2 and TRBJ1-1, is GAGVSQSPSNKVTEKGKDVELRCDPISGHTALYWYRQSLGQGLEFLIYFQGNSAPDKSGLPSDRFSAERTGGSVSTLTIQRTQQEDSAVYLCASSKDRGFEAFFGQGTRLTVV.

This clone has only one observation. This sequence joins TRBV12-3 or TRBV12-4 and TRBJ1-2; D is undetermined. V lost 7 bases and J 8 bases, leaving 11 bases between the germline ends. This CDR3 has 11 residues. The CDR3 reads CASTGSGGYTF. The CDR3 bases are TGTGCCAGCACGGGGTCCGGGGGCTACACCTTC.

This chain uses TRBV6-6 with TRBJ2-4; 8 bases agree with TRBD1. The germline V gene encodes CDR1 MNHNY and CDR2 SVGAGI (reference sequence). V lost 6 bases and J lost 6; bases outside the gene matches: 13. The CDR3 spans 16 residues. The CDR3 nucleotides are TGTGCCAGCAGCTCGGCGGGGCGTCAGGGGGCAAACATTCAGTACTTC. Protein: CASSSAGRQGANIQYF.

The chain has TRBV19 and TRBJ1-1, with D perhaps TRBD1 (6 bases). The CDR3 loop spans 13 amino acids. Trimming shortened V by 5 bases and J by 7 bases, and 14 bases separated the two germline ends. Germline V gene lookup returns CDR1 LNHDA and CDR2 SQIVND (reference sequence). CDR3 DNA sequence: TGTGCCAGTAGTTTTAGGGGGACGGGTGAAGCTTTCTTT. It codes for CASSFRGTGEAFF.

The gene calls are TRBV28 and TRBJ1-1; D is possibly TRBD1 (6 bases). V shed 7 bases and J shed 0 bases, with 12 bases lying between them. CDR3 size: 14 residues. Germline-derived CDR1 and CDR2 are MDHEN and SYDVKM. This chain's CDR3 is CASIRGGLNTEAFF. The CDR3 DNA sequence: TGTGCCAGCATAAGGGGGGGGCTGAACACTGAAGCTTTCTTT.

This sequence joins TRBV24-1 and TRBJ2-1; 13 bases are shared with TRBD2. V dropped 5 bases and J dropped 4; count of bases not matched to a gene: 4. This CDR3 contains 16 residues. Germline CDR1 is KGHDR and CDR2 is SFDVKD. The chain's CDR3 is CATSVRTSGGYNEQFF. The CDR3 DNA sequence: TGTGCCACCAGTGTAAGGACTAGCGGGGGATACAATGAGCAGTTCTTC.

The chain joins TRBV5-6 to TRBJ1-1, with 9 bases lining up with TRBD1. The CDR3 covers 14 residues. CDR1 and CDR2 from the germline V gene are SGHDT and YYEEEE. The V and J ends lost 4 bases and 5 bases, in that order; junction bases with no gene match: 6. The CDR3 loop reads CASSRGTGRTEAFF. In DNA form, the CDR3 reads TGTGCCAGCAGCCGCGGGACAGGGCGGACTGAAGCTTTCTTT.

The V call is TRBV5-8, the J call TRBJ2-3; TRBD2 aligns across 13 bases. Trimming cost V 4 bases and J 3 bases; bases outside gene matches: 2. The V gene's germline CDR1 is SGHTS and CDR2 YDEGEE. The CDR3 covers 15 residues. The CDR3 region is CASSGLAGVTDTQYF. The CDR3 DNA reads TGTGCCAGCAGCGGACTAGCGGGGGTGACAGATACGCAGTATTTT. Full variable domain (missing parts from reference TRBV5-8 and TRBJ2-3): EAGVTQSPTHLIKTRGQQATLRCSPISGHTSVYWYQQALGLGLQFLLWYDEGEERNRGNFPPRFSGRQFPNYSSELNVNALELEDSALYLCASSGLAGVTDTQYFGPGTRLTVL.

J is TRBJ1-2 and V is TRBV30; TRBD1 might be the D (5 bases). The CDR3 is made up of 14 amino acids. Germline V gives CDR1 GTSNPN, CDR2 SVGIG (reference sequence). V shed 2 bases and J shed 3 bases, with 13 bases lying between them. The CDR3 spells CAWSSPGPDYGYTF. DNA of the CDR3: TGTGCCTGGAGTTCTCCAGGGCCCGACTATGGCTACACCTTC.

The chain carries TRBV24-1 and TRBJ2-7, with a tentative D call TRBD1 (6 bases). Germline V gene lookup returns CDR1 KGHDR and CDR2 SFDVKD. This CDR3 has 18 residues. The germline V and J ends were trimmed by 4 bases and 0 bases, with 21 bases remaining between them. The CDR3 region has the DNA TGTGCCACCAGTGACCCACCAGGGGAAGAGTTAACCTCCTACGAGCAGTACTTC. It is translated as CATSDPPGEELTSYEQYF.

A few counts support this clone. The rearrangement links TRBV5-1 to TRBJ2-3; D is possibly TRBD1 (5 bases). CDR1 and CDR2 (germline): SGHRS, YFSETQ. V lost 4 bases and J 1 base, leaving 10 bases between the germline ends. The CDR3 consists of 14 residues. Written as DNA, the CDR3 is TGCGCCAGCAGCCCGATCAGGGGCACAGATACGCAGTATTTT. Its translation: CASSPIRGTDTQYF.

V gene TRBV24-1 combines with J gene TRBJ2-5; the match to TRBD2 covers 7 bases. The germline gives CDR1 KGHDR, CDR2 SFDVKD. This CDR3 region has 14 residues. Trimming took 8 bases from V and 2 from J; bases not matched to a gene: 7. CDR3 nucleotides: TGTGCCACCATGGAAGCGGGGCCACAAGAGACCCAGTACTTC. It translates to CATMEAGPQETQYF.

The rearrangement links TRBV6-6 to TRBJ2-1; 9 nucleotides align to TRBD2. The germline CDR1 and CDR2 sequences are MNHNY and SVGAGI (reference sequence). The V gene end was trimmed by 0 bases and the J gene end by 6 bases; junction bases not matched to a gene: 6. CDR3 size: 16 residues. The CDR3 loop is CASSYSVGRGGNEQFF. CDR3 in DNA: TGTGCCAGCAGTTACTCAGTCGGGCGGGGGGGCAATGAGCAGTTCTTC.

The chain combines TRBV4-2 with TRBJ1-5, with D perhaps TRBD1 (5 bases). The CDR3 loop spans 17 amino acids. Germline V gene lookup returns CDR1 LGHNA and CDR2 YNFKEQ. V was cut by 2 bases and J by 4 bases, with 18 bases left in between. This CDR3 is CASSQSLGGTTNQPQHF. Here the CDR3 DNA reads TGTGCCAGCAGCCAATCACTTGGAGGGACGACAAATCAGCCCCAGCATTTT.

V gene TRBV19 combines with J gene TRBJ2-1; 7 positions agree with TRBD1. V lost 5 bases and J lost 3; bases outside the gene matches: 7. Germline lookup yields CDR1 LNHDA and CDR2 SQIVND (reference sequence). This CDR3 comprises 15 residues. CDR3 sequence (DNA): TGTGCCAGTAGTGACCGGGACAGTAACTACAATGAGCAGTTCTTC. This encodes CASSDRDSNYNEQFF. Together with reference TRBV19 and TRBJ2-1, the CDR3 gives the full variable domain: DGGITQSPKYLFRKEGQNVTLSCEQNLNHDAMYWYRQDPGQGLRLIYYSQIVNDFQKGDIAEGYSVSREKKESFPLTVTSAQKNPTAFYLCASSDRDSNYNEQFFGPGTRLTVL.

The chain carries TRBV21-1 and TRBJ1-6; the D call of TRBD1 is as the table states it, not checked on the DNA. TRBV21-1 is designated a pseudogene. The CDR3 sequence is 14 residues long. CDR3 coding DNA: TGTGCCAGCACCGGGACAGGGGATAATTCACCCCTCCACTTT. It translates to CASTGTGDNSPLHF.

This clone was counted once. The rearrangement joins TRBV7-2 to TRBJ1-4; 8 bases are a match to TRBD1. The CDR3 length is 16 residues. The germline gives CDR1 SGHTA, CDR2 FQGNSA. V shed 5 bases, J shed 8 bases, and the junction held 13 bases outside the gene matches. This CDR3 is CASSPNPGQGREKLFF. In nucleotides, the CDR3 is TGTGCCAGCAGCCCAAACCCCGGACAGGGACGGGAAAAACTGTTTTTT.

This sequence joins TRBV7-2 and TRBJ1-2, with D possibly being TRBD1 (5 bases). CDR1 SGHTA and CDR2 FQGNSA come from the germline V gene. Trimming left V 1 base short and J 2 bases short, with 8 bases between. CDR3 length: 14 residues. CDR3 sequence reads: CASSLGGDNYGYTF. The CDR3 DNA reads as TGTGCCAGCAGCTTAGGCGGGGACAACTATGGCTACACCTTC.

This chain connects TRBV24-1 to TRBJ2-3, with D tentatively TRBD2 (6 bases). The V and J ends lost 9 bases and 1 base respectively, with 13 bases between them. The CDR3 length is 14 residues. CDR1 and CDR2 from the germline V gene are KGHDR and SFDVKD. The CDR3 region is CATDGGEGTDTQYF. CDR3 DNA: TGTGCCACCGACGGCGGGGAGGGCACAGATACGCAGTATTTT.

The chain recombines TRBV29-1 with TRBJ2-1; TRBD2 agrees at 7 bases. V dropped 7 bases and J dropped 5; count of bases not matched to a gene: 11. From germline, CDR1 is SQVTM and CDR2 ANQGSEA. The CDR3 consists of 14 residues. The CDR3 nucleotides are TGCAGCGCCGGGACTATCCTGAGCAACAATGAGCAGTTCTTC. Its translation: CSAGTILSNNEQFF.

This clone was counted once. The chain combines TRBV12-5 with TRBJ2-5, with 11 bases aligning to TRBD2. The germline gives CDR1 LGHNT, CDR2 FRNRAP. J was trimmed by 5 bases and V by 1 base; bases with no gene match: 15. The CDR3 contains 19 residues. DNA for the CDR3: TGTGCTAGTGGTTTGGACACGGGGCCCCGACTAGCGGGGAGGGAGACCCAGTACTTC. The encoded protein is CASGLDTGPRLAGRETQYF.

This clone was detected a few times. The chain is built from TRBV19 and TRBJ1-1; the match to TRBD1 covers 11 bases. Germline V lookup: CDR1 LNHDA, CDR2 SQIVND (reference sequence). V shed 4 bases, J shed 1 base, and the junction held 5 bases outside the gene matches. The CDR3 loop spans 16 amino acids. As DNA, the CDR3 is TGTGCCAGTAGTAGGGGACAGGGGGTTTCGAACACTGAAGCTTTCTTT. This gives the protein CASSRGQGVSNTEAFF.